A selection of T cell receptor beta chains follows, all from one sample in a study of CD8+ T cells in alopecia areata. Generated by immunoSEQ multiplex PCR, the TCRdb table keeps only in-frame clones and is missing some. The repertoire has 120,000 or so clones, 61% of them found once; the top ten carry roughly 5%. Sequencing was performed on CD4+ T cells sorted from blood, taken at week 4, from a patient treated with tofacitinib. The receptors here all came from a human donor with alopecia areata. CDR3s include the opening cysteine and the closing phenylalanine or tryptophan. Each record gives: clone size, V gene, D gene, J gene, CDR3 DNA, CDR3 protein. The D gene is left open where the match is weak. Only part of the rows carry a size: once, few, many, or a class if the clone is expanded.

size: many
V: TRBV7-3
D: NA
J: TRBJ2-7
DNA: TGTGCCAGCAGTGCTCAGGGGTCGGGCTCCTACGAGCAGTACTTC
CDR3: CASSAQGSGSYEQYF

size: NA
V: TRBV18
D: NA
J: TRBJ2-1
DNA: TGTGCCAGCTCACCGAGTCAGGACGGCTACAATGAGCAGTTCTTC
CDR3: CASSPSQDGYNEQFF

size: once
V: TRBV7-2
D: NA
J: TRBJ2-3
DNA: TGTGCCAGCAGCTTGAGGGACTTGAACACAGATACGCAGTATTTT
CDR3: CASSLRDLNTDTQYF

size: NA
V: TRBV23-1
D: TRBD1
J: TRBJ2-3
DNA: TGCGCCAGCAGTCGCCCCGGGCGACCGACAGGGTCAGATACGCAGTATTTT
CDR3: CASSRPGRPTGSDTQYF

size: NA
V: TRBV29-1
D: TRBD1
J: TRBJ1-2
DNA: TGCAGCGTCGCCCTCCGACAGGGTGGCTATGGCTACACCTTC
CDR3: CSVALRQGGYGYTF

size: NA
V: TRBV5-1
D: TRBD1
J: TRBJ1-2
DNA: TGCGCCAGCAGCTTGGGACAGGGCCCGTATGGCTACACCTTC
CDR3: CASSLGQGPYGYTF

size: NA
V: TRBV9
D: NA
J: TRBJ1-2
DNA: TGTGCCAGCAGCGTACAAGGGGACGGTGGCTACACCTTC
CDR3: CASSVQGDGGYTF

size: NA
V: TRBV4-3
D: TRBD2
J: TRBJ2-2
DNA: TGCGCCAGCAGCCAAGTCTACCAGCGGGGCCGGAACACCGGGGAGCTGTTTTTT
CDR3: CASSQVYQRGRNTGELFF

size: NA
V: TRBV2
D: TRBD2
J: TRBJ2-3
DNA: TGTGCCAGCAGTATAGCGGGCGTTCGCACAGATACGCAGTATTTT
CDR3: CASSIAGVRTDTQYF

size: many
V: TRBV6-1
D: NA
J: TRBJ2-1
DNA: TGTGCCAGCAGTGAGCTGACGGACAGCAATGAGCAGTTCTTC
CDR3: CASSELTDSNEQFF

size: NA
V: TRBV20-1
D: NA
J: TRBJ1-1
DNA: TGCAGGCTCGGCGGACACACTGAAGCTTTCTTT
CDR3: CRLGGHTEAFF

size: NA
V: TRBV9
D: TRBD2
J: TRBJ2-5
DNA: TGTGCCAGCAGCGCCCGCGGGGGGACCCAGTACTTC
CDR3: CASSARGGTQYF

size: few
V: TRBV29-1
D: TRBD1
J: TRBJ1-1
DNA: TGCAGCGTTCAACAGGGGTTTGCGACTGAAGCTTTCTTT
CDR3: CSVQQGFATEAFF

size: NA
V: TRBV5-1
D: TRBD2
J: TRBJ2-5
DNA: TGCGCCAGCACTATATGGGAGGGGAGCGAGACCCAGTACTTC
CDR3: CASTIWEGSETQYF

size: NA
V: TRBV6-1
D: NA
J: TRBJ2-5
DNA: TGTGCCAGCAGTGAACAGAACCAAGAGACCCAGTACTTC
CDR3: CASSEQNQETQYF

size: NA
V: TRBV9
D: TRBD2
J: TRBJ2-7
DNA: TGTGCCAGCAGCGTATCCGGGGGGAGCTCCTACGAGCAGTACTTC
CDR3: CASSVSGGSSYEQYF

size: few
V: TRBV7-8
D: NA
J: TRBJ1-5
DNA: TGTGCCAGCAGCTTATGGGGAAATAGCAATCAGCCCCAGCATTTT
CDR3: CASSLWGNSNQPQHF

size: NA
V: TRBV29-1
D: TRBD1
J: TRBJ2-5
DNA: TGCAGCGTTGAGGGCAGGGGGCAAGAGACCCAGTACTTC
CDR3: CSVEGRGQETQYF